The rows below give T cell receptor beta chains drawn from one sample of a study of CD4+ T cells in melanoma. Generated by immunoSEQ multiplex PCR, the TCRdb table keeps only in-frame clones and is missing some. The sample includes 8,500 to 10,000 clones, about 78% seen only once; the top ten take 24%. Sequencing was performed on tumor tissue. These receptors originate from a human donor with melanoma. Both conserved end residues are part of each CDR3. The order of the fields is V gene, J gene, D gene, clone size, CDR3 DNA, CDR3 protein. A D gene is named only where the DNA matches it firmly. Clone sizes are given selectively: once, few, many, or a class where the clone is expanded.

>TRBV5-1|TRBJ2-5|-|-
TGCGCCAGCAGCTTGACACTAGCGCCCCAGGGGGAGACCCAGTACTTC
CASSLTLAPQGETQYF
>TRBV7-4|TRBJ1-6|-|once
TGTGCCAGCAGCTTATGGGGTCGCGTGGGGGCCCAAGCGTGCTATAATTCACCCCTCCACTTT
CASSLWGRVGAQACYNSPLHF
>TRBV13|TRBJ2-5|-|few
TGTGCCAGCAGCATCCGGGACGTCACTGGGACCCAGTACTTC
CASSIRDVTGTQYF
>TRBV2|TRBJ1-4|-|-
TGTGCCAGCAGGGATTCCCTGAGGGAAAAACTGTTTTTT
CASRDSLREKLFF
>TRBV18|TRBJ1-1|-|-
TGTGCCAGCTCTGCCTTGACAGGACGAGACACTGAAGCTTTCTTT
CASSALTGRDTEAFF
>TRBV2|TRBJ2-7|-|-
TGTGCCAGCAGTGAAGCGGAGTGGGGCTACGAGCAGTACTTC
CASSEAEWGYEQYF
>TRBV5-4|TRBJ2-2|TRBD1|-
TGTGCCAGCAGCCCTAAACAGGGGGCCTACACCGGGGAGCTGTTTTTT
CASSPKQGAYTGELFF
>TRBV6-1|TRBJ2-7|TRBD1|few
TGTGCCAGCAGTGACTTTGGACAGGGTCGAACCTACGAGCAGTACTTC
CASSDFGQGRTYEQYF
>TRBV2|TRBJ1-2|-|-
TGTGCCAGCGGACCGGACTATGGCTACACCTTC
CASGPDYGYTF
>TRBV9|TRBJ1-1|-|-
TGTGCCAGCAGCGTAGTTGAGGGGTACACTGAAGCTTTCTTT
CASSVVEGYTEAFF
>TRBV6-1|TRBJ1-3|-|once
TGTGCCAGCGTAACGTACTCTGGAAACACCATATATTTT
CASVTYSGNTIYF
>TRBV4-1|TRBJ2-2|-|-
TGCGCCAGCAGCCAAGGCCCCACCTCCGGGGAGCTGTTTTTT
CASSQGPTSGELFF
>TRBV27|TRBJ1-2|TRBD1|-
TGTGCCAGCAGTTCCTTAGGGGGCTTAGATGGCTACACCTTC
CASSSLGGLDGYTF
>TRBV5-1|TRBJ1-1|-|few
TGCGCCAGCAGCTCTGGACAGAACATGAACACTGAAGCTTTCTTT
CASSSGQNMNTEAFF
>TRBV6-5|TRBJ1-1|-|-
TGTGCCAGCAGTTTGGGGGGAAACACTGAAGCTTTCTTT
CASSLGGNTEAFF
>TRBV30|TRBJ1-5|TRBD1|-
TGTGCCTGGTCCAGGGGGCACGATCAGCCCCAGCATTTT
CAWSRGHDQPQHF
>TRBV6-1|TRBJ2-3|-|-
TGTGCCAGCAGTGGCAGGGGGGTCATAGGAGATACGCAGTATTTT
CASSGRGVIGDTQYF
>TRBV7-9|TRBJ2-7|-|-
TGTGCCAGCAGCTCCCCTCTGGCAGAGCACTACGAGCAGTACTTC
CASSSPLAEHYEQYF
>TRBV19|TRBJ1-4|TRBD1|-
TGTGCCAGTAGTGAGAACAGGGGGAGAACTAATGAAAAACTGTTTTTT
CASSENRGRTNEKLFF
>TRBV11-3|TRBJ2-3|-|-
TGTGCCAGCAGCAAAAACTCGGCGGATACGCAGTATTTT
CASSKNSADTQYF
>TRBV6-1|TRBJ2-7|-|-
TGTGCCAGCAGTAGGGACCGTGGCGAGCAGTACTTC
CASSRDRGEQYF
>TRBV7-9|TRBJ1-1|-|few
TGTGCCAGCAGCTTAGGTCGGACAGTGACTGAAGCTTTCTTT
CASSLGRTVTEAFF
>TRBV6-1|TRBJ1-2|TRBD1|-
TGTGCCAGCAGCCCGTGGGGGACAGCCTTCGGTGGCTACACCTTC
CASSPWGTAFGGYTF
>TRBV5-4|TRBJ1-6|-|-
TGTGCCAGCAGCATGACAGTATATAATTCACCCCTCCACTTT
CASSMTVYNSPLHF
>TRBV15|TRBJ1-5|-|-
TGTGCCACCAGCAGAGCGTTTATGAGAAATCAGCCCCAGCATTTT
CATSRAFMRNQPQHF
>TRBV2|TRBJ1-5|-|once
TGCGCCAGCAGCCAAGCCGTGGTAGGGTGGTCCCAGCATTTT
CASSQAVVGWSQHF
>TRBV5-3|TRBJ2-7|-|-
TGTGCCAGCGGGTGGGCCGAGAGCCCCTACGAGCAGTACTTC
CASGWAESPYEQYF
>TRBV5-1|TRBJ2-3|TRBD2|-
TGCGCCAGCAGCCTAGCGGGGATGAAACCTAGCACAGATACGCAGTATTTT
CASSLAGMKPSTDTQYF
>TRBV7-9|TRBJ2-1|-|-
TGTGCCAGCAGCTCGCGGGACTCCAGCTCCTACAATGAGCAGTTCTTC
CASSSRDSSSYNEQFF
>TRBV7-9|TRBJ2-1|TRBD2|-
TGTGCCAGCAGCTTAGCCCGCGGGGGGAACTACAATGAGCAGTTCTTC
CASSLARGGNYNEQFF
>TRBV2|TRBJ2-7|-|medium-sized
TGTGCCAGCAGTGAGGGCAGGACCCGATACGAGCAGTACTTC
CASSEGRTRYEQYF
>TRBV5-1|TRBJ1-3|-|-
TGCGCCAGCAGCTTGGGGACCGATCAGGAGTTCTCTGGAAACACCATATATTTT
CASSLGTDQEFSGNTIYF
>TRBV2|TRBJ2-5|-|-
TGTGCCAGCAGTGTAAGAGAGACCCAGTACTTC
CASSVRETQYF
>TRBV5-1|TRBJ2-2|TRBD1|-
TGCGCCAGCAGCTTGGACAGGGGGCGGAGCACCGGGGAGCTGTTTTTT
CASSLDRGRSTGELFF
>TRBV19|TRBJ1-5|TRBD1|-
TGTGCCAGTGGGGGACAGTACAATCAGCCCCAGCATTTT
CASGGQYNQPQHF
>TRBV5-1|TRBJ1-5|-|few
TGCGCCAGCAGCTCCGTAGGCGGACCAGATCAGCCCCAGCATTTT
CASSSVGGPDQPQHF
>TRBV5-5|TRBJ1-2|-|-
TGTGCCAGCAGCTTGGGACAAATCCCAGGTCGGAATCATGGCTACACCTTC
CASSLGQIPGRNHGYTF
>TRBV5-1|TRBJ1-1|TRBD1|-
TGCGCCAGCAGCTTTAATCCGGGACAGGGGGCGCGCACTGAAGCTTTCTTT
CASSFNPGQGARTEAFF
>TRBV7-9|TRBJ2-7|-|medium-sized
TGTGCCAGCAGCTCCGGACGGAAGATCTTAACACAGGGGCAGTACTTC
CASSSGRKILTQGQYF
>TRBV6-1|TRBJ2-3|TRBD2|-
TGTGCCAGCAGAGCTAGCGGGGGAGCAGATACGCAGTATTTT
CASRASGGADTQYF
>TRBV18|TRBJ1-3|TRBD1|-
TGTGCCAGCTCGCACGACAGGGATGGAAACACCATATATTTT
CASSHDRDGNTIYF
>TRBV10-2|TRBJ2-2|-|few
TGCGCCGCTAGCCCCACCCCGGGCGGGCGAAGCCCACGGAACACCGGGGAGCTGTTTTTT
CAASPTPGGRSPRNTGELFF
>TRBV27|TRBJ2-3|-|-
TGTGCCAGCAGTTTGAGGGGGAGCACAGATACGCAGTATTTT
CASSLRGSTDTQYF
>TRBV2|TRBJ1-1|TRBD1|-
TGTGCCAGCAGTACAACAGACAGGGGAGGAACTGAAGCTTTCTTT
CASSTTDRGGTEAFF
>TRBV7-9|TRBJ2-7|-|-
TGTGCCAGCAGCCCGGGGACCTACGAGCAGTACTTC
CASSPGTYEQYF